The TCR beta chain described here comes from a study of blood T cell repertoires in COVID-19. Study summary: PBMCs, B-cell-depleted T cells, or T cells were the source of the cDNA or gDNA that made up the material.

Libraries were prepared by immunoSEQ multiplex PCR; TCRdb keeps only in-frame clonotypes and omits some of them. The sample has about 58,000 clones, around 89% seen once. The material sequenced was peripheral blood. The sequence derives from a man in his fifties or sixties with acute or convalescent COVID-19.

CDR3: CATSGTGNYGYTF. The CDR3, as DNA: TGTGCCACCAGTGGGACAGGAAACTATGGCTACACCTTC. The genes are TRBV24-1 and TRBJ1-2; 7 bases are shared with TRBD1. Germline values: CDR1 KGHDR, CDR2 SFDVKD. J gave up 2 bases and V 5 bases, and 1 base lay outside the gene matches. The CDR3 has 13 amino acids.